Following are 22 T cell receptor beta chains from one sample sequenced in a study of blood T cell repertoires in COVID-19 (TCRdb year 2020). The protocol used for the library was the immunoSEQ multiplex PCR assay. This is the immuneACCESS table as TCRdb keeps it, with only in-frame sequences that have V and J called. A part of the clones is gone; compared with another copy, unresolved V genes explain less than half, and the rest is unexplained. The sample table contains 250,000 to 300,000 clones; only one count was recorded for 70% to 90% of them. The biggest ten clones account for around 15% of the sample. Sequencing input: PBMCs or T cells enriched from blood (not recorded which). These receptors were collected from a man between 18 and 35 years old who had recovered from COVID-19.

The rearrangement joins TRBV5-1 to TRBJ1-3; D is unclear. Germline V gene lookup returns CDR1 SGHRS and CDR2 YFSETQ. CDR3 length: 15 residues. Trimming removed 0 bases from V and 8 bases from J, with 15 bases in between. The CDR3 DNA is TGCGCCAGCAGCTTGGATCCGTCAGCGCCGGACACCATATATTTT. It is translated as CASSLDPSAPDTIYF.

The chain is built from TRBV27 and TRBJ2-7; D ambiguous. The CDR3 is made up of 13 amino acids. V shed 2 bases and J shed 3 bases, with 8 bases lying between them. The germline V gene encodes CDR1 MNHEY and CDR2 SMNVEV (reference sequence). CDR3 protein: CASSLGQHYEQYF. The CDR3 DNA sequence: TGTGCCAGCAGTTTAGGTCAACACTACGAGCAGTACTTC.

In nucleotides, the CDR3 is TGTGCCAGCAGCCCCCGGGGCACAGATACGCAGTATTTT. It codes for CASSPRGTDTQYF. The genes are TRBV7-9 and TRBJ2-3; D not resolved. Trimming cost V 5 bases and J 1 base, with 7 bases left between them. Germline assignment: CDR1 SEHNR and CDR2 FQNEAQ (reference sequence). This CDR3 has 13 residues.

The chain is built from TRBV11-3 and TRBJ1-1; no clear D gene. CDR1 is SGHNT and CDR2 is YENEEA in the germline V gene. V dropped 5 bases and J dropped 0 bases, with 7 bases sitting between them. CDR3 length: 13 residues. CDR3 amino acids: CASSTVLNTEAFF. The CDR3 region has the DNA TGTGCCAGCAGCACTGTCTTGAACACTGAAGCTTTCTTT.

The chain couples TRBV2 to TRBJ1-5; 8 bases are a match to TRBD1. CDR1 and CDR2 (germline): SNHLY, FYNNEI. This CDR3 spans 15 amino acids. Trimming removed 6 bases from V and 7 bases from J; junction bases left unmatched: 11. CDR3 DNA: TGTGCCAGCAGGAGGGGAGACAGGGGTTCGCAGCCCCAGCATTTT. It yields the protein CASRRGDRGSQPQHF. Filled out from reference TRBV2 and TRBJ1-5, the complete variable domain reads EPEVTQTPSHQVTQMGQEVILRCVPISNHLYFYWYRQILGQKVEFLVSFYNNEISEKSEIFDDQFSVERPDGSNFTLKIRSTKLEDSAMYFCASRRGDRGSQPQHFGDGTRLSIL.

The chain uses TRBV19 and TRBJ1-6; the D is unclear. This CDR3 comprises 15 residues. Between the trimmed V and J ends, which lost 6 bases and 7 bases, there was a span of 16 bases. CDR1 and CDR2 from the germline V gene are LNHDA and SQIVND (reference sequence). The DNA for the CDR3 is TGTGCCAGTAGATCCGGGGTGTTCGGGAATTCACCCCTCCACTTT. Translating it yields CASRSGVFGNSPLHF.

The V gene is TRBV5-6, the J gene TRBJ2-7, with a possible D match to TRBD2 (6 bases). Germline V gives CDR1 SGHDT, CDR2 YYEEEE. Trimming left V 2 bases short and J 2 bases short, with 11 bases between. The CDR3 length is 14 residues. The CDR3 sequence: CASSLTGDPYEQYF. CDR3 bases: TGTGCCAGCAGCTTAACGGGAGACCCCTACGAGCAGTACTTC.

This chain joins TRBV19 and TRBJ1-1; the match to TRBD1 covers 8 bases. The CDR3 consists of 13 residues. Trimming took 4 bases from V and 5 from J; bases not matched to a gene: 3. The germline V gene has CDR1 LNHDA and CDR2 SQIVND (reference sequence). The CDR3, as DNA: TGTGCCAGTAGTACCAGGGGGCCGACTGAAGCTTTCTTT. Translated: CASSTRGPTEAFF.

V and J are TRBV7-9 and TRBJ2-2; TRBD2 aligns across 7 bases. The CDR3 is 15 amino acids. Germline values: CDR1 SEHNR, CDR2 FQNEAQ (reference sequence). Trimming removed 4 bases from V and 3 bases from J; junction bases left unmatched: 5. CDR3 protein: CASSSRGGYTGELFF. The CDR3 nucleotides are TGTGCCAGCAGCTCTCGCGGGGGTTACACCGGGGAGCTGTTTTTT. Supplemented by reference TRBV7-9 and TRBJ2-2, the full variable domain reads DTGVSQNPRHKITKRGQNVTFRCDPISEHNRLYWYRQTLGQGPEFLTYFQNEAQLEKSRLLSDRFSAERPKGSFSTLEIQRTEQGDSAMYLCASSSRGGYTGELFFGEGSRLTVL.

V gene TRBV20-1 combines with J gene TRBJ1-2; maybe TRBD1 (5 bases). Trimming took 6 bases from V and 11 from J, leaving 16 bases between them. This CDR3 contains 11 residues. Per the germline V gene, CDR1 is DFQATT and CDR2 is SNEGSKA (reference sequence). CDR3 sequence: CSALRRGSYTF. The CDR3 DNA follows: TGCAGTGCCCTCAGGCGGGGCTCGTACACCTTC.

The CDR3 reads CASSETGGAGYGYTF. In nucleotides, the CDR3 is TGTGCCAGCAGTGAGACAGGGGGCGCAGGCTATGGCTACACCTTC. This chain uses TRBV6-1 with TRBJ1-2, with 10 bases aligning to TRBD1. This CDR3 is 15 amino acids long. Germline-derived CDR1 and CDR2 are MNHNS and SASEGT. The ends lost 3 bases at V and 4 bases at J; junction bases unmatched: 5.

The V and J genes are TRBV2 and TRBJ2-7, with TRBD1 matching 10 bases. The CDR3 extends over 17 amino acids. CDR1 is SNHLY and CDR2 is FYNNEI in the germline V gene. V was pared by 9 bases and J by 4 bases, with 18 bases of the junction left unmatched. This chain's CDR3 is CASSHAGTGDASYEQYF. DNA for the CDR3: TGTGCCAGTTCCCACGCCGGGACAGGGGACGCCTCTTACGAGCAGTACTTC.

This clone occurred a few times. V gene TRBV3-1 (or the pseudogene TRBV3-2) combines with J gene TRBJ1-6, with D perhaps matching TRBD1 (5 bases). CDR3 length equals 14 residues. The germline V and J ends were trimmed by 3 bases and 9 bases, with 12 bases remaining between them. Germline CDR1 is LGHDT and CDR2 is YNNKEL (reference sequence). As DNA, the CDR3 is TGTGCCAGCAGCCACCTTGACAGTGGTTCACCCCTCCACTTT. It yields the protein CASSHLDSGSPLHF.

This rearrangement joins TRBV12-3 or TRBV12-4 to TRBJ1-5, with a weak D call TRBD1 (6 bases). Deletions cut 2 bases from V and 7 bases from J, with 6 bases between. The CDR3 length is 12 residues. CDR3 in DNA: TGTGCCAGCAGTTTAAGGGGGCAGCCCCAGCATTTT. As protein: CASSLRGQPQHF.

The chain joins TRBV28 to TRBJ1-2, with TRBD1 matching over 7 bases. The CDR3 contains 19 residues. Germline-derived CDR1 and CDR2 are MDHEN and SYDVKM. V was clipped by 4 bases and J by 3 bases; unmatched bases: 20. This CDR3 reads CASSSTLDRVHFSHYGYTF. DNA of the CDR3: TGTGCCAGCAGTTCCACTCTCGACAGGGTACATTTTTCTCACTATGGCTACACCTTC.

This chain uses TRBV27 with TRBJ1-4; D gene uncertain. V was shortened by 7 bases and J by 8 bases, with 23 bases between the two germline ends. Germline V lookup: CDR1 MNHEY, CDR2 SMNVEV (reference sequence). The CDR3 extends over 16 amino acids. CDR3 DNA sequence: TGTGCCAGCAATAGAAGCCCGGCGGGGAATGGCGAAAAACTGTTTTTT. This encodes CASNRSPAGNGEKLFF.

V gene TRBV7-9 combines with J gene TRBJ1-1; 7 positions match TRBD1. The CDR3 sequence is 14 residues long. Losses at the gene ends were 1 base for V and 3 bases for J; bases not matched to a gene: 2. Germline loops: CDR1 SEHNR, CDR2 FQNEAQ (reference sequence). The CDR3 coding sequence is TGTGCCAGCAGCTTAGTAGGGGGCCACACTGAAGCTTTCTTT. Protein sequence: CASSLVGGHTEAFF.

This clone showed up just once. The gene calls are TRBV30 and TRBJ1-4; TRBD1 agrees at 8 bases. Germline V CDR1 and CDR2: GTSNPN, SVGIG (reference sequence). This CDR3 region has 14 residues. The junction had 5 bases not matched to a gene; V was cut back by 1 base and J by 7 bases. The CDR3: CAWSATGAAEKLFF. In DNA, the CDR3 is TGTGCCTGGAGTGCGACAGGGGCGGCTGAAAAACTGTTTTTT. Complete variable domain (other parts from reference TRBV30 and TRBJ1-4): SQTIHQWPATLVQPVGSPLSLECTVEGTSNPNLYWYRQAAGRGLQLLFYSVGIGQISSEVPQNLSASRPQDRQFILSSKKLLLSDSGFYLCAWSATGAAEKLFFGSGTQLSVL.

This chain connects TRBV9 to TRBJ2-3; TRBD2 is a possible D gene (6 bases). The germline gives CDR1 SGDLS, CDR2 YYNGEE. The CDR3 is 13 amino acids. The V end lost 5 bases, the J end lost 2 bases, and 9 bases lay between the germline ends. The CDR3 loop reads CASSLANTDTQYF. The DNA for the CDR3 is TGTGCCAGCAGTCTAGCGAACACAGATACGCAGTATTTT.

The V gene is TRBV7-6, the J gene TRBJ1-2; no clear D gene. V lost 3 bases, J lost 7 bases, and 18 bases lay in between. The CDR3 sequence is 15 residues long. CDR1 is SGHVS, CDR2 FNYEAQ, per germline. The CDR3 reads CASSFLGRHLSGYTF. Written as DNA, the CDR3 is TGTGCCAGCAGCTTCCTTGGGCGTCACCTGAGTGGCTACACCTTC.

The CDR3 loop is CASSPQGFGYNEQFF. The CDR3 coding sequence is TGTGCCAGCAGCCCCCAGGGGTTTGGGTACAATGAGCAGTTCTTC. The V call is TRBV5-4, the J call TRBJ2-1; perhaps TRBD1 as D (6 bases). The germline V and J ends were trimmed by 4 bases and 4 bases, with 15 bases remaining between them. In germline, CDR1 is SGHNT, CDR2 YYREEE (reference sequence). CDR3 length: 15 amino acids.

The rearrangement joins TRBV11-2 to TRBJ2-7; 10 nucleotides agree with TRBD1. Germline lookup yields CDR1 SGHAT and CDR2 FQNNGV. V gave up 5 bases and J gave up 5 bases; unmatched junction bases: 6. The CDR3 loop spans 14 amino acids. Written as DNA, the CDR3 is TGTGCCAGCAGCCTCCGGGACAGGGGTCACGAGCAGTACTTC. This codes for CASSLRDRGHEQYF.